Below are 14 T cell receptor beta chains sequenced from a single sample in a study of T cell responses to AZD1222 COVID-19 vaccine. Assay used: immunoSEQ multiplex PCR; TCRdb lists only in-frame clones, some missing. Seen here are 95,000 to 150,000 clones, 70% to 90% observed once, and the top ten hold less than 11%. The input for sequencing was peripheral blood, taken on day 0 of AZD1222 vaccination. All receptors derive from an adult in good health.

The rearrangement links TRBV14 to TRBJ2-7; D is uncertain. Per germline, CDR1 SGHDN and CDR2 FVKESK. The CDR3 sequence is 14 residues long. Trimming pared 0 bases from V and 5 bases from J, leaving 11 bases between. The CDR3 reads CASSQELGIHEQYF. The CDR3 DNA reads TGTGCCAGCAGCCAAGAATTGGGGATCCACGAGCAGTACTTC.

The V call is TRBV14, the J call TRBJ2-3; TRBD2 might be the D (5 bases). V was pared by 0 bases and J by 6 bases, with 16 bases between. The germline V gene encodes CDR1 SGHDN and CDR2 FVKESK. CDR3 length equals 16 residues. The CDR3 bases are TGTGCCAGCAGCCAAGATTTCGGTCGGGGTGCCGATACGCAGTATTTT. The encoded protein is CASSQDFGRGADTQYF. Looking up the rest from reference TRBV14 and TRBJ2-3 gives the full variable domain: EAGVTQFPSHSVIEKGQTVTLRCDPISGHDNLYWYRRVMGKEIKFLLHFVKESKQDESGMPNNRFLAERTGGTYSTLKVQPAELEDSGVYFCASSQDFGRGADTQYFGPGTRLTVL.

The chain employs TRBV7-2 and TRBJ2-2; 8 bases line up with TRBD2. With 5 bases clipped from V and 7 bases from J, the junction kept 15 bases outside the gene matches. Germline V lookup: CDR1 SGHTA, CDR2 FQGNSA. The CDR3 consists of 17 residues. The CDR3, as DNA: TGTGCCAGCAGCCCCGAGGGGAAGCGGGAGCGAGTCGGGGAGCTGTTTTTT. Translated: CASSPEGKRERVGELFF.

The chain uses TRBV28 and TRBJ2-7, with TRBD2 identical over 11 bases. J gave up 3 bases and V 6 bases, and 19 bases lay outside the gene matches. CDR1 is MDHEN, CDR2 SYDVKM, per germline. CDR3 length: 19 amino acids. The CDR3 spells CASRYIFPALAGGYYEQYF. DNA of the CDR3: TGTGCCAGCAGATATATTTTCCCCGCTCTAGCGGGGGGATACTACGAGCAGTACTTC.

This clone was picked up one time. V and J are TRBV25-1 and TRBJ2-3, with 9 bases lining up with TRBD2. Trimming took 3 bases from V and 5 from J; bases not matched to a gene: 12. Germline V gene sequence: CDR1 MGHDK, CDR2 SYGVNS. The CDR3 is made up of 17 amino acids. The CDR3 bases are TGTGCCAGCAGTGAGAGATTAGGGCGGGGGGGCCTAGATACGCAGTATTTT. Residues: CASSERLGRGGLDTQYF.

The chain joins TRBV6-5 to TRBJ1-2; D remains ambiguous. V was shortened by 0 bases and J by 2 bases, with 13 bases between the two germline ends. This CDR3 region has 16 residues. The germline V gene has CDR1 MNHEY and CDR2 SVGAGI. The CDR3 spells CASSYSMAGDNYGYTF. CDR3 DNA sequence: TGTGCCAGCAGTTACTCGATGGCAGGAGACAACTATGGCTACACCTTC.

The chain combines TRBV27 with TRBJ2-2; 9 nucleotides align to TRBD2. V lost 6 bases to trimming and J lost 6 bases; unmatched junction nucleotides: 8. From germline, CDR1 is MNHEY and CDR2 SMNVEV (reference sequence). This CDR3 has 15 residues. The CDR3 coding sequence is TGTGCCAGCAGACCGGGACTAGCTGGGGCCGGGGAGCTGTTTTTT. Translation: CASRPGLAGAGELFF.

V and J are TRBV6-2 or TRBV6-3 and TRBJ1-2; D gene unclear. The CDR3 extends over 12 amino acids. Per germline, CDR1 MNHEY and CDR2 SVGEGT. The V and J ends lost 5 bases and 7 bases respectively, with 11 bases between them. The chain's CDR3 is CASSNARSGYTF. The CDR3 DNA reads TGTGCCAGCAGTAACGCCCGATCTGGCTACACCTTC.

The chain links TRBV3-1 (or the pseudogene TRBV3-2) to TRBJ2-1; D tentatively reads TRBD1 or TRBD2 (5 bases each). CDR1 LGHDT and CDR2 YNNKEL come from the germline V gene (reference sequence). There are 10 residues in the CDR3. Trimming stripped 8 bases from V and 16 bases from J, with 15 bases between. The CDR3 DNA sequence: TGTGCCAGCCGGGGACCGGGTTTATTCTTC. Its protein product is CASRGPGLFF.

The V and J genes are TRBV7-9 and TRBJ1-1; D possibly corresponds to TRBD1 (5 bases). Germline values: CDR1 SEHNR, CDR2 FQNEAQ (reference sequence). V shed 3 bases and J shed 0 bases, with 17 bases lying between them. The CDR3 contains 17 residues. CDR3 amino acids: CASSFLHRDFLNTEAFF. Here the CDR3 DNA reads TGTGCCAGCAGCTTTTTACACCGGGACTTCTTGAACACTGAAGCTTTCTTT.

Of note for this clone: One end of the junction fails to match germline, which may point to a read error. V and J are TRBV10-2 and TRBJ2-7; 9 bases align to TRBD2. The CDR3 covers 15 residues. Germline values: CDR1 WSHSY, CDR2 SAAADI. The CDR3 loop reads CASSEVAGASSEQYF. DNA of the CDR3: TGCGCCAGCAGTGAGGTAGCGGGGGCCTCCTCCGAGCAGTACTTC.

The rearrangement joins TRBV28 to TRBJ2-7, with a weak D call TRBD1 (5 bases). The V end was cut by 1 base, the J end by 3 bases, with 10 bases between. Germline CDR1 reads MDHEN; CDR2 reads SYDVKM. The CDR3 has 14 residues. This CDR3 is CASSLSPGNYEQYF. The CDR3 nucleotides read TGTGCCAGCAGTTTATCCCCAGGGAACTACGAGCAGTACTTC.

The rearrangement joins TRBV5-4 to TRBJ1-2, with TRBD1 matching 12 bases. CDR1 is SGHNT, CDR2 YYREEE, per germline (reference sequence). CDR3 length: 13 residues. Trimming at V came to 4 bases and at J to 8 bases, leaving 3 bases not matched to a gene. The CDR3 here is CASSQGQGAGYTF. The CDR3 DNA sequence: TGTGCCAGCAGCCAGGGACAGGGGGCCGGCTACACCTTC.

The CDR3, as DNA: TGTGCCAGCAGCCAGGAACAGGGGAGCAATCAGCCCCAGCATTTT. It yields the protein CASSQEQGSNQPQHF. V usage is TRBV7-2 and J usage is TRBJ1-5; the match to TRBD1 covers 7 bases. With 5 bases clipped from V and 1 base from J, the junction kept 5 bases outside the gene matches. The CDR3 runs to 15 residues. CDR1 is SGHTA and CDR2 is FQGNSA in the germline V gene.